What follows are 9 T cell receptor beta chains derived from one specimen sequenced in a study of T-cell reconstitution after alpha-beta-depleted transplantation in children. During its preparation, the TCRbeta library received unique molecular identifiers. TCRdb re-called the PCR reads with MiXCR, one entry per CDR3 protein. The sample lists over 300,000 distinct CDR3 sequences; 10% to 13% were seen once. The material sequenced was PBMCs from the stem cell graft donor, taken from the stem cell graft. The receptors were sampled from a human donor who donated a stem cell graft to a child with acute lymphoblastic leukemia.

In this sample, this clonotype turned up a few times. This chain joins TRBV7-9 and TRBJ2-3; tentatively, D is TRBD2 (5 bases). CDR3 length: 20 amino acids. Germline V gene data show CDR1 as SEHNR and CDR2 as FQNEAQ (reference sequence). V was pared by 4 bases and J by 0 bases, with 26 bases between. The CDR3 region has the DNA TGTGCCAGCAGCTCCCCCGGGGTAGCGACTCCTAGGTCTAGCACAGATACGCAGTATTTT. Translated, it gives CASSSPGVATPRSSTDTQYF.

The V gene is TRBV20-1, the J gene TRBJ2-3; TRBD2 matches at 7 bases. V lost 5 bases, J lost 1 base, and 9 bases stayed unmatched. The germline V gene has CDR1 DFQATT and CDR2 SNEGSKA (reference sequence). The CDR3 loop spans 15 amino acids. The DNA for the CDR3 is TGCAGTGCTCCCCTGTTGGCGGGGGGCACAGATACGCAGTATTTT. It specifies CSAPLLAGGTDTQYF.

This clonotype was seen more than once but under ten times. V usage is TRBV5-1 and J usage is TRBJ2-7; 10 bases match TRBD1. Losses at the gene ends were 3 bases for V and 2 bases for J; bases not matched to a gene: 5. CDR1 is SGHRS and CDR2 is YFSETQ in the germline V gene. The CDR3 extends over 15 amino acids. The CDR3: CASSSGDRGPYEQYF. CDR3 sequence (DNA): TGCGCCAGCAGCTCGGGAGACAGGGGGCCCTACGAGCAGTACTTC.

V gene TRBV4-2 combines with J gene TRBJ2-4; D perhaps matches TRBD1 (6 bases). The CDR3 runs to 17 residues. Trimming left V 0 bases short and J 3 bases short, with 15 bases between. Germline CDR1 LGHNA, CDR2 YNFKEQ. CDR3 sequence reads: CASSQDNTGCFKNIQYF. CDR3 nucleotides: TGTGCCAGCAGCCAAGATAATACAGGGTGCTTCAAAAACATTCAGTACTTC.

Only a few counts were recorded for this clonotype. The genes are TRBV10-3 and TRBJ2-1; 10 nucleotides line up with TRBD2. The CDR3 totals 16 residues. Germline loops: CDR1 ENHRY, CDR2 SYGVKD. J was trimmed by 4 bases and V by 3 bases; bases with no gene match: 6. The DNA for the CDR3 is TGTGCCATCAGTGACTCTGGACTAGCGGAGTACAATGAGCAGTTCTTC. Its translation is CAISDSGLAEYNEQFF.

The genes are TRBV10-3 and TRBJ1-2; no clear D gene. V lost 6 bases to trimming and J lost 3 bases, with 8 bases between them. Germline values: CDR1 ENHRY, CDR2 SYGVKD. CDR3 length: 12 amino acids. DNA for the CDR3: TGTGCCATCAGCCCCAATGACTATGGCTACACCTTC. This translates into CAISPNDYGYTF.

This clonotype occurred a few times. CDR3 bases: TGTGCCTGGAGTGACGGTACCTACGAGCAGTACTTC. This translates into CAWSDGTYEQYF. V usage is TRBV30 and J usage is TRBJ2-7, with D uncertain. Trimming took off 1 base at V and 2 bases at J, with 6 bases between the two ends. The CDR3 spans 12 residues. In germline, CDR1 is GTSNPN, CDR2 SVGIG (reference sequence).

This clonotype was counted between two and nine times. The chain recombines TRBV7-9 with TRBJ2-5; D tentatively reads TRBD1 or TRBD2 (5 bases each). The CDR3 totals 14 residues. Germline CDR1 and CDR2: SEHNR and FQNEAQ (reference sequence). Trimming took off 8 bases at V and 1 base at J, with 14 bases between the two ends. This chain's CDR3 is CASALGRAQETQYF. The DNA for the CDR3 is TGTGCCAGCGCCCTGGGACGGGCCCAAGAGACCCAGTACTTC. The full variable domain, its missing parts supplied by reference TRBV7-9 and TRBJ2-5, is DTGVSQNPRHKITKRGQNVTFRCDPISEHNRLYWYRQTLGQGPEFLTYFQNEAQLEKSRLLSDRFSAERPKGSFSTLEIQRTEQGDSAMYLCASALGRAQETQYFGPGTRLLVL.

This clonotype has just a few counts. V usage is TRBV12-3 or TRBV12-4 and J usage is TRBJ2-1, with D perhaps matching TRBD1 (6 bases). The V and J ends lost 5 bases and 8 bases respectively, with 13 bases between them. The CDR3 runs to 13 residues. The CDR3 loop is CASSDQGSDEQFF. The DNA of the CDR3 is TGTGCCAGCAGTGACCAGGGGAGCGATGAGCAGTTCTTC.